This note documents a single T cell receptor (beta chain) sequence. Categorization into cohorts depended on clinical history that participants reported. In the source study's methods: Amplifying reference gene primers gave estimates of nucleated cell counts. Only in-frame clones appear in the TCRdb table, and some are missing; sequencing was by immunoSEQ multiplex PCR. V and J calls and clone size are copied from that table; D and trimming were computed from the DNA. The data show fewer than 350,000 clones, approximately 90% seen once. The data stem from a study of blood T cell repertoires in COVID-19. Study in general: Donors in the United States, Italy and Spain gave samples during acute or convalescent COVID-19.

The CDR3 runs 14 residues. The germline gives CDR1 SNHLY, CDR2 FYNNEI. The junction had 8 bases not matched to a gene; V was cut back by 6 bases and J by 5 bases. The chain links TRBV2 to TRBJ2-7, with 9 bases that match TRBD1. This TCR was sampled from a woman in her forties with acute COVID-19. Material for sequencing was PBMCs or T cells enriched from blood (not recorded which). CDR3 DNA: TGTGCCAGCAGCGTGACAGGGGGAAAGGACGAGCAGTACTTC. Amino acids: CASSVTGGKDEQYF.